The rows below give T cell receptor beta chains drawn from one sample of a study of blood T cell repertoires in COVID-19. Method: immunoSEQ multiplex PCR; TCRdb's copy keeps in-frame clones and lacks some. The sample records about 210,000 clones, around 84% being singletons. What was sequenced was peripheral blood. Source of these receptors: a woman older than 75 with COVID-19, enrolled during active disease. Each CDR3 is given with its conserved first and last residue. A D gene is named only where the DNA matches it firmly. Not all rows give a size; the values are once, few, many and, for expanded clones, a class.

size,J,D,V,CDR3,DNA
NA,TRBJ1-4,TRBD1,TRBV7-9,CASSSGQGINEKLFF,TGTGCCAGCAGCTCTGGACAGGGGATTAATGAAAAACTGTTTTTT
NA,TRBJ1-6,NA,TRBV5-4,CASSRSTGSYNSPLHF,TGTGCCAGCAGCCGCAGCACGGGCTCCTATAATTCACCCCTCCACTTT
NA,TRBJ2-2,TRBD2,TRBV3-1/TRBV3-2,CASSPSTSGGAGELFF,TGTGCCAGCAGCCCTTCGACTAGCGGGGGAGCCGGGGAGCTGTTTTTT
once,TRBJ2-3,NA,TRBV1,CTSSQTGLCTDTQYF,TGCACCAGCAGCCAAACAGGCTTATGCACAGATACGCAGTATTTT
NA,TRBJ1-1,NA,TRBV3-1/TRBV3-2,CASRQLNTEAFF,TGTGCCAGTAGACAGTTGAACACTGAAGCTTTCTTT
NA,TRBJ1-2,NA,TRBV28,CASKMPAGGRYGYTF,TGTGCCAGCAAGATGCCCGCGGGGGGCCGCTATGGCTACACCTTC
NA,TRBJ1-2,TRBD1,TRBV3-1/TRBV3-2,CASSQAGQGYGYTF,TGTGCCAGCAGCCAAGCCGGACAGGGCTATGGCTACACCTTC
NA,TRBJ2-4,TRBD2,TRBV5-4,CASSPDLTSAKNIQYF,TGTGCCAGCAGCCCGGACCTGACTAGCGCCAAAAACATTCAGTACTTC
NA,TRBJ2-2,NA,TRBV2,CASSAWTANTGELFF,TGTGCCAGCAGTGCGTGGACAGCGAACACCGGGGAGCTGTTTTTT
once,TRBJ2-7,TRBD2,TRBV12-3/TRBV12-4,CASSIGRYEQYF,TGTGCCAGCAGCATCGGGAGGTACGAGCAGTACTTC
NA,TRBJ1-2,NA,TRBV24-1,CATSAPQGGYYGYTF,TGTGCCACCAGTGCCCCCCAGGGAGGGTACTATGGCTACACCTTC
NA,TRBJ1-6,NA,TRBV19,CASSIGGGHRNSPLHF,TGTGCCAGTAGTATAGGGGGAGGACATCGTAATTCACCCCTCCACTTT
NA,TRBJ2-2,NA,TRBV12-3/TRBV12-4,CASSTTGELFF,TGTGCCAGCAGTACAACCGGGGAGCTGTTTTTT
once,TRBJ2-5,NA,TRBV10-3,CAIREGAQETQYF,TGTGCCATCAGGGAGGGGGCCCAAGAGACCCAGTACTTC
NA,TRBJ1-3,TRBD1,TRBV4-1,CASSRDRDGNTIYF,TGCGCCAGCAGCCGCGACAGGGATGGAAACACCATATATTTT
few,TRBJ1-1,TRBD1,TRBV6-2/TRBV6-3,CASSYWTGLNTEAFF,TGTGCCAGCAGTTACTGGACAGGGTTGAACACTGAAGCTTTCTTT
NA,TRBJ1-5,NA,TRBV27,CASGQSQPQHF,TGTGCCAGCGGACAGAGTCAGCCCCAGCATTTT
NA,TRBJ2-1,TRBD1,TRBV11-3,CASSRQGHNEQFF,TGTGCCAGCAGCCGACAGGGTCACAATGAGCAGTTCTTC
NA,TRBJ1-2,TRBD1,TRBV5-8,CASSLTDRGYGYTF,TGTGCCAGCAGCTTGACCGACAGGGGCTATGGCTACACCTTC
once,TRBJ1-3,NA,TRBV19,CASSRLQSSGNTIYF,TGTGCCAGTAGTAGGTTACAGAGCTCTGGAAACACCATATATTTT
NA,TRBJ1-2,TRBD1,TRBV14,CASSQDRGNNFYGYTF,TGTGCCAGCAGCCAGGACAGGGGAAACAACTTCTATGGCTACACCTTC
NA,TRBJ1-1,TRBD1,TRBV19,CASTRQGGYTEAFF,TGTGCCAGTACCAGACAGGGTGGGTACACTGAAGCTTTCTTT
few,TRBJ1-6,NA,TRBV2,CASSVRTESSPLHF,TGTGCCAGCAGTGTACGGACAGAGAGTTCACCCCTCCACTTT
NA,TRBJ1-3,NA,TRBV5-8,CASSLAGSSGNTIYF,TGTGCCAGCAGCTTGGCGGGGTCCTCTGGAAACACCATATATTTT
few,TRBJ1-6,TRBD1,TRBV28,CASLTLGQGRSPLHF,TGTGCCAGTCTAACCCTGGGACAGGGCAGATCACCCCTCCACTTT
NA,TRBJ2-6,NA,TRBV24-1,CATSAAAGSKSSGANVLTF,TGTGCCACCAGTGCCGCCGCGGGCAGTAAAAGCTCTGGGGCCAACGTCCTGACTTTC
once,TRBJ1-1,NA,TRBV7-2,CASSLGGRSPEAFF,TGTGCCAGCAGCTTAGGAGGGAGGTCCCCGGAGGCTTTCTTT